Sequencing of this T cell receptor (beta chain) was carried out in a study of T cells in Graves' hyperthyroidism and ophthalmopathy. It was RNA transcripts that yielded the amplified TCR beta CDR3 regions. First-round RT-PCR of the TCR CDR3 relied on the HTBI primer set. TCRdb called the multiplex PCR reads again in MiXCR, with one record for every CDR3 protein. The sample carries some 720,000 distinct CDR3 sequences, about a sixth recorded once. Patients with uncontrolled infections, other autoimmune diseases, pregnancy or lactation were excluded. Diagnosis relied on clinical symptoms, serum thyroxine and TRAb, thyroid ultrasound and orbital computed tomography. The CDR3 extends over 15 amino acids. The junction had 13 bases not matched to a gene; V was cut back by 7 bases and J by 6 bases. Looked up from germline, CDR1 is SGHTA and CDR2 is FQGNSA. General study results and limits: A model of 13 V-J features distinguished ophthalmopathy from stable hyperthyroidism. Researchers found most expanded thyroid clonotypes above 0.001 in blood as well.

This clonotype was counted ten times or more. Its antigen is as yet unknown. Sequencing used blood. The clonotype originates from a man aged 18 to 29 with Graves' hyperthyroidism. The genes are TRBV7-2 and TRBJ2-3, with TRBD2 matching over 7 bases. This chain's CDR3 is CASTPRSGEGDTQYF. The CDR3 DNA is TGTGCCAGCACCCCCAGAAGCGGGGAAGGGGATACGCAGTATTTT.